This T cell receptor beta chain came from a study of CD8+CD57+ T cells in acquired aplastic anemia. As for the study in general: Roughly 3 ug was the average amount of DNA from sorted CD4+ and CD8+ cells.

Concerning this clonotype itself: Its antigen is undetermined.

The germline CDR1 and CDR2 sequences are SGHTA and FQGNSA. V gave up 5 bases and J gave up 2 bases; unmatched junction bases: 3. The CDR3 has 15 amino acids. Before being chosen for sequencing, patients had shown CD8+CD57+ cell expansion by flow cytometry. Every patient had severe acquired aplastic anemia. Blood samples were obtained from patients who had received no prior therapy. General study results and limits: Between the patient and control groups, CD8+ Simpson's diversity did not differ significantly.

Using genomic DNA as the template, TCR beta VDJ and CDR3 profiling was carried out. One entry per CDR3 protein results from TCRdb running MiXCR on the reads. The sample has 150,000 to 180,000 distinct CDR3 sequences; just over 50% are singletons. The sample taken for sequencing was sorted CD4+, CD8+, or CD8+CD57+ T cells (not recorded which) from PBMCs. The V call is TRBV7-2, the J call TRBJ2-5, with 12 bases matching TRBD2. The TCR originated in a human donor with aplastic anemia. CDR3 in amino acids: CASSPLAGGQETQYF. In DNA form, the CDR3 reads TGTGCCAGCAGCCCGCTAGCGGGGGGGCAAGAGACCCAGTACTTC. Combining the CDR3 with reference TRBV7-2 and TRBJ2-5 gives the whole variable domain GAGVSQSPSNKVTEKGKDVELRCDPISGHTALYWYRQSLGQGLEFLIYFQGNSAPDKSGLPSDRFSAERTGGSVSTLTIQRTQQEDSAVYLCASSPLAGGQETQYFGPGTRLLVL.